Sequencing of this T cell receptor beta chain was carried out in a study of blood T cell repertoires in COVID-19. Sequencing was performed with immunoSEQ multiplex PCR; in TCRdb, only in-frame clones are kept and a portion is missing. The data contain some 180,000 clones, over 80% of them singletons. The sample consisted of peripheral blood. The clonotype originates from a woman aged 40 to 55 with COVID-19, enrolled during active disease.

The CDR3 loop is CSVLPGTGGSGELFF. The CDR3, as DNA: TGCAGCGTTCTCCCCGGGACAGGGGGGTCCGGGGAGCTGTTTTTT. The rearrangement links TRBV29-1 to TRBJ2-2, with 11 bases fitting TRBD1. Germline V gene data show CDR1 as SQVTM and CDR2 as ANQGSEA. The V gene end was trimmed by 5 bases and the J gene end by 6 bases; junction bases not matched to a gene: 8. This CDR3 has 15 amino acids.